This TCR beta chain was sequenced during a study of cytomegalovirus exposure and HLA in healthy donors. The CDR3 covers 14 residues. V was trimmed by 3 bases and J by 4 bases, leaving 12 bases between them. Germline V gene lookup returns CDR1 LNHDA and CDR2 SQIVND (reference sequence). Study outcomes and limitations: Later examination showed HLA-associated TCR beta chains had greater clonal expansion than equally common others. By a later analysis, the bulk of CMV-associated TCR beta chains appeared HLA-restricted. An apparent linkage of common viral pathogens to several of the most significant clusters emerged in a later analysis. Being productive about 87% or about 30% of the time was typical of most TCR beta V segments in an earlier analysis.

This clone was counted between two and nine times. Its antigen is not identified. PCR involved 60 Vbeta and 13 Jbeta primers. Using immunoSEQ multiplex PCR, the repertoire was profiled, and TCRdb retains in-frame clones only, with some absent. The sample contains 100,000 or so clones, over 70% of which appear only once. The chain employs TRBV19 and TRBJ1-1; D remains ambiguous. The sequenced sample consisted of PBMCs. This clonotype was sampled from a man aged 50-59 years in good health and CMV-seronegative. CDR3 sequence reads: CASSISRPSTEAFF. The CDR3 nucleotides read TGTGCCAGTAGTATTTCGAGACCTAGCACTGAAGCTTTCTTT.